The rows below give T cell receptor beta chains drawn from one sample of a study of T cells in Graves' hyperthyroidism and ophthalmopathy. TCRdb re-analysed the multiplex PCR reads in MiXCR, keeping a single row per CDR3 protein. The table lists approximately 46,000 distinct CDR3 sequences, 49% of them singletons, with around 32% in the top ten. Sequenced material: peripheral blood or thyroid tissue (not recorded which). These receptors all stem from a woman aged 50 to 60 with Graves' hyperthyroidism. Each CDR3 is given without its conserved first and last residue. The listing skips clone size in some rows; elsewhere it reads once, few, many or a size class.

.,11,TRBV10-2,ASSIDRGETQY
many,12,TRBV3-1,ASNSPLGTGELF
many,10,TRBV6-1,ASSYRSYEQY
.,13,TRBV2,ASSEAQGEDSPLH
.,12,TRBV10-3,AISPSQGGETQY
.,13,TRBV25-1,ASSASNLAGDEQY
medium-sized,12,TRBV20-1,SARLAGATSPLH
once,13,TRBV13,ASSFGGQGKETQY
.,13,TRBV20-1,SAVGTSGKRGTQC
.,13,TRBV7-9,ASSRGGSNTGELF
.,15,TRBV28,ASSLWGLRGGNQPQH
.,11,TRBV19,ASSMGDWGEAF
many,12,TRBV6-2/TRBV6-3,ASSPSGTSYEQY
.,15,TRBV7-3,ASSLIAGAGLAGELF
many,13,TRBV6-6,ASSYGQALSEKLF
.,12,TRBV27,ASSLISNTGELL
many,13,TRBV6-5,ASSSSKAYYEKLF
many,13,TRBV27,ASTKLQGLGYEQY